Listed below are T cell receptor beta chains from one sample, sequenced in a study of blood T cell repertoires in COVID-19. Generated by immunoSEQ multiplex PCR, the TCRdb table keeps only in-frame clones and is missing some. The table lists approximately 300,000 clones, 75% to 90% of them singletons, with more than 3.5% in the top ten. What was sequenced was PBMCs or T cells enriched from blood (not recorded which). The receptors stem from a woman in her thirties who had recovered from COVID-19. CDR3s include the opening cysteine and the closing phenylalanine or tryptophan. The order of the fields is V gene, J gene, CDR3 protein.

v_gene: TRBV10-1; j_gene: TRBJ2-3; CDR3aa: CAQHIGTSFSDTQYF
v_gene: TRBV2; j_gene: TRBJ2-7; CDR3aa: CASIPPGTGAREQYF
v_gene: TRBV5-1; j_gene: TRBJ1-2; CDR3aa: CASSLAGTGEGYTF
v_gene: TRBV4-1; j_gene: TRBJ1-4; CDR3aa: CASSQVVVEGLEEKLFF
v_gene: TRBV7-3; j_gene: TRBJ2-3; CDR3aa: CASSPSGTSTDTQYF
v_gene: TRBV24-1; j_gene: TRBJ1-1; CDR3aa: CATSDPGRNEAFF
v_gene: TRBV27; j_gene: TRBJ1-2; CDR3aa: CASREDRVNYGYTF
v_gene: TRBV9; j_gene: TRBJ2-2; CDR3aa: CATSEAPNTGELFF
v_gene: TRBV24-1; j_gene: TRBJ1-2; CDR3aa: CATSDRDRGYGYTF
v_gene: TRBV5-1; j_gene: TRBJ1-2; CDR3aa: CASSPGTASANYGYTF
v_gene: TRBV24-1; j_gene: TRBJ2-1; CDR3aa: CATRDTDSYNEQFF
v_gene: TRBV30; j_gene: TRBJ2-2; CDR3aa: CAWKRQSNTGELFF
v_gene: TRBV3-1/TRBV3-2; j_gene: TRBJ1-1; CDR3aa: CASSPGSLPEAFF
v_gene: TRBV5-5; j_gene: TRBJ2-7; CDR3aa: CASSLAGTVSYEQYF
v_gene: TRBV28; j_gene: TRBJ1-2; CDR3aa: CASSLGNRVSNYGYTF
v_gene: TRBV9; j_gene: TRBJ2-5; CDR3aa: CASSQNQGAPLETQYF
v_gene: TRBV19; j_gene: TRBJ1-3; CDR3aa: CASQGAGAGNTIYF
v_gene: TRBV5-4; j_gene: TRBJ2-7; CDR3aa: CASSWEGQSYEQYF